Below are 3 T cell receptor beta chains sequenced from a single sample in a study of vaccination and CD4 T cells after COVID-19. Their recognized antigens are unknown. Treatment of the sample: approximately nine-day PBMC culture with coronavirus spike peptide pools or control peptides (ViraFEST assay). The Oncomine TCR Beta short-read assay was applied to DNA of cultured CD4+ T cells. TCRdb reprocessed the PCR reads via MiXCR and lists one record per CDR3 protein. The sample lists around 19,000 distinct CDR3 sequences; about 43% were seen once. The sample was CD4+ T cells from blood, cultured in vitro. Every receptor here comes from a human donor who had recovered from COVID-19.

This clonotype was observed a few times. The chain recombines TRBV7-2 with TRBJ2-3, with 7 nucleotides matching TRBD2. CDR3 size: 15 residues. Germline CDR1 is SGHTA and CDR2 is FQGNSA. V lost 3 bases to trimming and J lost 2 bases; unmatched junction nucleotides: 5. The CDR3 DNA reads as TGTGCCAGCAGCTTGGGAGGGGTCCTCACAGATACGCAGTATTTT. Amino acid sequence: CASSLGGVLTDTQYF.

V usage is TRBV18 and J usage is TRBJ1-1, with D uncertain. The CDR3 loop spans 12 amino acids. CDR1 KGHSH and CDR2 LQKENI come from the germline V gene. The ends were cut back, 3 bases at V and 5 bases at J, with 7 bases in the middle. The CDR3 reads CASSPRETEAFF. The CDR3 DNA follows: TGTGCCAGCTCACCGAGGGAGACTGAAGCTTTCTTT. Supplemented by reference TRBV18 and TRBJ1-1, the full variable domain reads NAGVMQNPRHLVRRRGQEARLRCSPMKGHSHVYWYRQLPEEGLKFMVYLQKENIIDESGMPKERFSAEFPKEGPSILRIQQVVRGDSAAYFCASSPRETEAFFGQGTRLTVV.

This CDR3 is CASSEGVVAGGNEQFF. CDR3 bases: TGTGCCAGCAGTGAAGGGGTGGTAGCGGGAGGCAATGAGCAGTTCTTC. The chain employs TRBV2 and TRBJ2-1; 10 bases map to TRBD2. V lost 1 base and J lost 6; bases outside the gene matches: 6. Germline CDR1 is SNHLY and CDR2 is FYNNEI. The CDR3 runs 16 residues. Filled out from reference TRBV2 and TRBJ2-1, the complete variable domain reads EPEVTQTPSHQVTQMGQEVILRCVPISNHLYFYWYRQILGQKVEFLVSFYNNEISEKSEIFDDQFSVERPDGSNFTLKIRSTKLEDSAMYFCASSEGVVAGGNEQFFGPGTRLTVL.